Each of the 26 T cell receptor beta chains below was sequenced from the same sample in a study of T cells after yellow fever vaccination (dated by TCRdb to about 2019). Library prep was done by 5' RACE. These reads were obtained on an Illumina HiSeq 2500. Using fastp trimming at Q25 and MiXCR clonotype assembly, TCRdb reanalyzed the public sequencing data and kept in-frame beta chains. Rows merge per CDR3 protein into single entries with the most common DNA and genes. The table for this sample lists about 630,000 distinct CDR3 sequences; approximately 13% of them were counted only once. In total, the top ten clones hold under 15% of the sample. The sample's treatment or condition, from its label and the paper: live attenuated yellow fever vaccine strain. Sequenced here: PBMCs, sampled on the day of the yellow fever booster vaccination. The origin of the receptors is a man younger than 45 who received the YFV17D yellow fever vaccine.

CDR3 in amino acids: CASSDQDRGFKPQHF. DNA of the CDR3: TGTGCCAGCAGTGATCAGGACAGGGGGTTTAAGCCCCAGCATTTT. The V gene is TRBV2, the J gene TRBJ1-5, with 10 bases fitting TRBD1. The CDR3 has 15 amino acids. Unmatched junction bases numbered 7, after V lost 3 bases and J lost 8 bases. In germline, CDR1 is SNHLY, CDR2 FYNNEI.

This clonotype occurred many times. The chain links TRBV30 to TRBJ2-2; D unclear. Trimming removed 2 bases at V and 3 bases at J, with 10 bases between. The CDR3 runs 14 residues. Germline V gene lookup returns CDR1 GTSNPN and CDR2 SVGIG (reference sequence). The CDR3 DNA sequence: TGTGCCTGGAGTACTGGGTCCCACACCGGGGAGCTGTTTTTT. Amino acids: CAWSTGSHTGELFF.

The chain uses TRBV11-2 and TRBJ2-5; 7 bases agree with TRBD2. This CDR3 comprises 13 residues. V trimming: 5 bases; J trimming: 2 bases; junction bases outside the gene matches: 2. From germline, CDR1 is SGHAT and CDR2 FQNNGV. DNA of the CDR3: TGTGCCAGCAGCGCTAGCGGACAAGAGACCCAGTACTTC. It codes for CASSASGQETQYF.

The chain employs TRBV7-2 and TRBJ2-7; 9 nucleotides match TRBD2. Trimming took 3 bases from V and 7 from J; bases not matched to a gene: 10. From germline, CDR1 is SGHTA and CDR2 FQGNSA. This CDR3 has 15 amino acids. The CDR3 reads CASSFSREGVGEQYF. In DNA, the CDR3 is TGTGCCAGCAGCTTTTCGCGGGAGGGAGTTGGAGAGCAGTACTTC.

The table lists this clonotype with a few counts. CDR3 in amino acids: CASSLLDGGRDGYTF. The CDR3 DNA follows: TGTGCCAGCAGCTTGCTTGATGGGGGGCGCGATGGCTACACCTTC. The chain has TRBV5-4 and TRBJ1-2; D may be TRBD1 (6 bases). The V and J ends lost 1 base and 6 bases respectively, with 16 bases between them. CDR3 length equals 15 residues. CDR1 and CDR2 from the germline V gene are SGHNT and YYREEE (reference sequence).

CDR3 residues: CASSLFIGTPSYEQYF. The DNA for the CDR3 is TGTGCCAGCAGCTTATTTATAGGGACGCCTTCCTACGAGCAGTACTTC. This chain connects TRBV7-9 to TRBJ2-7; D may be TRBD1 or TRBD2 (5 bases each). Germline V lookup: CDR1 SEHNR, CDR2 FQNEAQ (reference sequence). The ends were cut back, 2 bases at V and 1 base at J, with 15 bases in the middle. The CDR3 consists of 16 residues.

CDR3 region: CASSLGQGGNNQPQHF. The CDR3 nucleotides read TGTGCCAGCAGCTTGGGACAGGGCGGAAACAATCAGCCCCAGCATTTT. V gene TRBV5-5 combines with J gene TRBJ1-5, with TRBD1 identical over 7 bases. The germline V gene encodes CDR1 SGHKS and CDR2 YYEKEE (reference sequence). The CDR3 totals 16 residues. The trim removed 0 bases at V and 3 bases at J, leaving 6 bases unmatched.

This clonotype was counted only a few times. The chain combines TRBV6-2 or TRBV6-3 with TRBJ2-1; 10 positions match TRBD1. There are 16 residues in the CDR3. With V trimmed by 6 bases and J by 1 base, 6 bases remained unmatched. CDR1 and CDR2 (germline): MNHEY, SVGEGT. The chain's CDR3 is CASSLRDRGSYNEQFF. CDR3 coding DNA: TGTGCCAGCAGCCTCCGGGACAGGGGTTCCTACAATGAGCAGTTCTTC.

Only a few counts were recorded for this clonotype. The chain employs TRBV19 and TRBJ2-2; weak D call: TRBD2 (5 bases). The germline CDR1 and CDR2 sequences are LNHDA and SQIVND (reference sequence). The length of the CDR3 is 16 residues. V lost 3 bases and J 0 bases, leaving 11 bases between the germline ends. CDR3 amino acids: CASSMGGGANTGELFF. The CDR3 DNA reads TGTGCCAGTAGTATGGGCGGAGGAGCGAACACCGGGGAGCTGTTTTTT.

This clonotype has only a few counts. The rearrangement joins TRBV6-1 to TRBJ2-7; weak D call: TRBD1 (5 bases). The CDR3 length is 13 residues. The germline CDR1 and CDR2 sequences are MNHNS and SASEGT. The ends were cut back, 7 bases at V and 5 bases at J, with 15 bases in the middle. The CDR3 region has the DNA TGTGCCAGCATCCCTGACGGCAGGGACGAGCAGTACTTC. Amino acid sequence: CASIPDGRDEQYF.

This clonotype was picked up a small number of times. The rearrangement uses TRBV7-2 and TRBJ2-4; 15 bases are a match to TRBD2. The CDR3 consists of 17 residues. Unmatched junction bases numbered 10, after V lost 5 bases and J lost 8 bases. Looked up from germline, CDR1 is SGHTA and CDR2 is FQGNSA. CDR3 in amino acids: CASSRWTSGRGGDIQYF. In DNA form, the CDR3 reads TGTGCCAGCAGCCGGTGGACTAGCGGGAGGGGTGGGGACATTCAGTACTTC.

This clonotype was observed a few times. This chain links TRBV6-5 with TRBJ2-2; TRBD1 aligns across 8 bases. Losses at the gene ends were 6 bases for V and 3 bases for J; bases not matched to a gene: 9. CDR1 is MNHEY, CDR2 SVGAGI, per germline. The CDR3 is made up of 16 amino acids. CDR3 residues: CASRQPGQVYTGELFF. CDR3 nucleotides: TGTGCCAGCAGGCAACCGGGACAGGTGTACACCGGGGAGCTGTTTTTT.

This clonotype was seen at least ten times. The V gene is TRBV7-9, the J gene TRBJ2-7; D could derive from TRBD1 or TRBD2 (5 bases each). Germline V gene sequence: CDR1 SEHNR, CDR2 FQNEAQ (reference sequence). This CDR3 spans 12 amino acids. The germline V and J ends were trimmed by 6 bases and 3 bases, with 9 bases remaining between them. CDR3 in amino acids: CASSRGVYEQYF. The CDR3 DNA reads TGTGCCAGCAGTCGGGGCGTCTACGAGCAGTACTTC.

This clonotype appeared a few times. This chain connects TRBV10-3 to TRBJ1-2, with D perhaps TRBD1 (6 bases). V gave up 10 bases and J gave up 6 bases, with 15 bases separating them. This CDR3 contains 12 residues. The germline V gene encodes CDR1 ENHRY and CDR2 SYGVKD. Here the CDR3 DNA reads TGTGCCAGATGGGGGGGCGCTGATGGCTACACCTTC. Translation: CARWGGADGYTF.

This clonotype appeared many times. The gene calls are TRBV29-1 and TRBJ2-1, with TRBD2 identical over 7 bases. CDR3 length: 14 residues. Germline V gene lookup returns CDR1 SQVTM and CDR2 ANQGSEA. V lost 7 bases to trimming and J lost 5 bases; unmatched junction nucleotides: 11. The CDR3 nucleotides are TGCAGCGGGGAGGGACCCACTGTTGACAATGAGCAGTTCTTC. Protein product: CSGEGPTVDNEQFF.

This clonotype has just a few counts. The chain combines TRBV29-1 with TRBJ2-5, with no clear D. Trimming removed 3 bases from V and 4 bases from J, with 6 bases in between. The germline CDR1 and CDR2 sequences are SQVTM and ANQGSEA. The CDR3 contains 11 residues. The CDR3, as DNA: TGCAGCGTTGACGACCGAGAGACCCAGTACTTC. It yields the protein CSVDDRETQYF.

J is TRBJ1-1 and V is TRBV5-6; 10 bases line up with TRBD1. Germline CDR1 is SGHDT and CDR2 is YYEEEE. The CDR3 has 15 amino acids. The trim removed 3 bases at V and 5 bases at J, leaving 7 bases unmatched. CDR3 nucleotide sequence: TGTGCCAGCAGCTCACCGGGACAGGGGCATACTGAAGCTTTCTTT. This codes for CASSSPGQGHTEAFF.

The V gene is TRBV24-1, the J gene TRBJ2-5; 8 bases are a match to TRBD2. The J segment lost 1 base and the V segment lost 4 bases, leaving 4 bases of the junction unmatched. The CDR3 length is 15 residues. Germline CDR1 and CDR2: KGHDR and SFDVKD. The DNA for the CDR3 is TGTGCCACCAGTGAATTAACTAGCGGCCAAGAGACCCAGTACTTC. Protein product: CATSELTSGQETQYF.

This clonotype has just a few counts. The V gene is TRBV4-2, the J gene TRBJ1-1; perhaps TRBD1 as D (6 bases). The CDR3 extends over 13 amino acids. Germline V gives CDR1 LGHNA, CDR2 YNFKEQ. V lost 5 bases, J lost 4 bases, and 11 bases lay in between. This CDR3 reads CASSDTGSTEAFF. CDR3 nucleotide sequence: TGTGCCAGCAGCGACACAGGGTCCACTGAAGCTTTCTTT.

The table lists this clonotype with many counts. The rearrangement joins TRBV20-1 to TRBJ2-1; 9 bases line up with TRBD2. V lost 5 bases and J lost 6; bases outside the gene matches: 11. This CDR3 region has 15 residues. In germline, CDR1 is DFQATT, CDR2 SNEGSKA (reference sequence). The CDR3 spells CSARPPSGAINEQFF. DNA of the CDR3: TGCAGTGCTCGACCGCCTAGCGGGGCGATCAATGAGCAGTTCTTC.

The gene calls are TRBV21-1 and TRBJ2-5; the DNA was not used to check the table's D call, TRBD1. TRBV21-1 is a pseudogene. The CDR3 covers 14 residues. CDR3: CASSPLTFQETQYF. CDR3 in DNA: TGTGCCAGCAGCCCCCTAACTTTCCAAGAGACCCAGTACTTC.

As concerns this clonotype: The DNA is omitted, as the CDR3 cannot be located on it reliably, and the CDR3 follows TCRdb's listing. The J gene is TRBJ1-1, the V gene TRBV28. Per the germline V gene, CDR1 is MDHEN and CDR2 is SYDVKM. The CDR3 comprises 12 residues, both ends counted. CDR3: CASHTRSLKLSF.

This clonotype was counted only a few times. The V gene is TRBV7-9, the J gene TRBJ2-5; maybe TRBD1 (5 bases). Germline CDR1 SEHNR, CDR2 FQNEAQ (reference sequence). Trimming left V 0 bases short and J 3 bases short, with 11 bases between. The CDR3 is made up of 15 amino acids. CDR3 DNA: TGTGCCAGCAGCTTAGCGCCGGACACAAAAGAGACCCAGTACTTC. This encodes CASSLAPDTKETQYF.

This chain joins TRBV18 and TRBJ1-5; D is undetermined. The CDR3 has 14 amino acids. The germline V gene encodes CDR1 KGHSH and CDR2 LQKENI. Trimming removed 2 bases at V and 4 bases at J, with 9 bases between. CDR3 protein: CASSPWQANQPQHF. DNA of the CDR3: TGTGCCAGCTCACCATGGCAGGCAAATCAGCCCCAGCATTTT.

This clonotype was recorded at least ten times. The chain has TRBV5-1 and TRBJ2-1, with 13 bases aligning to TRBD2. CDR1 SGHRS and CDR2 YFSETQ come from the germline V gene. V shed 4 bases and J 8 bases; nucleotides not matched to a gene: 6. This CDR3 region has 15 residues. CDR3 in amino acids: CASSLGTSGIYEQFF. CDR3 sequence (DNA): TGCGCCAGCAGCCTAGGGACTAGCGGGATATATGAGCAGTTCTTC.

Only a few counts were recorded for this clonotype. The V call is TRBV20-1, the J call TRBJ2-1; the D is unclear. V was pared by 2 bases and J by 13 bases, with 15 bases between. This CDR3 spans 12 amino acids. Germline V gene sequence: CDR1 DFQATT, CDR2 SNEGSKA (reference sequence). CDR3 amino acids: CSARLEYWGQFF. CDR3 DNA: TGCAGTGCTAGACTTGAGTACTGGGGACAGTTCTTC.